Below, 5 T cell receptor beta chains from the same sample are listed, as sequenced in a study of CD8 T cells in Susac syndrome. With random hexamers, 0.5 to 1 ug RNA was reverse transcribed. TCRdb fed the immunoSEQ multiplex PCR reads into MiXCR, producing one record per CDR3 protein. The sample contains about 140,000 distinct CDR3 sequences, about 95% of which appear only once. Sequenced input: CD4+ T cells from PBMCs. The receptors were gathered from a human donor with multiple sclerosis.

This clonotype came up a few times. DNA for the CDR3: TGCAGCGTCGCAACGGGGATGATTGGTGGCTACACCTTC. Encoded protein: CSVATGMIGGYTF. This chain uses TRBV29-1 with TRBJ1-2; D gene unclear. The CDR3 runs 13 residues. The ends were cut back, 6 bases at V and 7 bases at J, with 18 bases in the middle. Germline CDR1 SQVTM, CDR2 ANQGSEA.

The chain has TRBV12-3 or TRBV12-4 and TRBJ2-7; D not certain. The ends were cut back, 5 bases at V and 2 bases at J, with 10 bases in the middle. The CDR3 extends over 13 amino acids. The CDR3 DNA reads as TGTGCCAGCAGTATTTCCTCGACCTACGAGCAGTACTTC. It codes for CASSISSTYEQYF.

V and J are TRBV27 and TRBJ2-7; a weak D match, TRBD1 (5 bases). The germline CDR1 and CDR2 sequences are MNHEY and SMNVEV (reference sequence). This CDR3 spans 14 amino acids. V lost 3 bases to trimming and J lost 5 bases, with 14 bases between them. The CDR3 nucleotides read TGTGCCAGCAGTTTCTTGGGGCAAATACACGAGCAGTACTTC. It is translated as CASSFLGQIHEQYF.

J is TRBJ2-7 and V is TRBV3-1, with a weak D call TRBD2 (5 bases). Germline V gives CDR1 LGHDT, CDR2 YNNKEL (reference sequence). The CDR3 totals 15 residues. Trimming removed 2 bases from V and 0 bases from J, with 11 bases in between. The CDR3 nucleotides read TGTGCCAGCAGCCAAACCACGGGAAGCTCCTACGAGCAGTACTTC. This sequence encodes CASSQTTGSSYEQYF.

The CDR3 DNA sequence: TGTGCCAGCAGCCAGACACACAATGAGCAGTTCTTC. It translates to CASSQTHNEQFF. The chain uses TRBV3-1 and TRBJ2-1; D unclear. V gave up 3 bases and J gave up 5 bases, with 5 bases separating them. Germline-derived CDR1 and CDR2 are LGHDT and YNNKEL (reference sequence). This CDR3 comprises 12 residues.